This TCR beta chain is from a study of blood T cell repertoires in COVID-19. Individuals drawn from 24 US areas were about 18 to 95 years old. The data were produced by immunoSEQ multiplex PCR, yet TCRdb's version contains in-frame clones alone and is incomplete. Seen here are approximately 260,000 clones, roughly 88% observed once, and the top ten hold approximately 1.2%. With 1 base removed from V and 4 bases from J, the gap between germline ends came to 10 bases. This CDR3 comprises 14 residues. Germline V gives CDR1 SGHTA, CDR2 FQGNSA. This chain links TRBV7-2 with TRBJ2-5; D is uncertain. Sequenced: PBMCs or T cells enriched from blood (not recorded which). This clonotype was sampled from a woman between 35 and 50 years old with acute COVID-19. The CDR3 coding sequence is TGTGCCAGCAGCTTAGGGGCAGTAGGAGAGACCCAGTACTTC. Its protein is CASSLGAVGETQYF.